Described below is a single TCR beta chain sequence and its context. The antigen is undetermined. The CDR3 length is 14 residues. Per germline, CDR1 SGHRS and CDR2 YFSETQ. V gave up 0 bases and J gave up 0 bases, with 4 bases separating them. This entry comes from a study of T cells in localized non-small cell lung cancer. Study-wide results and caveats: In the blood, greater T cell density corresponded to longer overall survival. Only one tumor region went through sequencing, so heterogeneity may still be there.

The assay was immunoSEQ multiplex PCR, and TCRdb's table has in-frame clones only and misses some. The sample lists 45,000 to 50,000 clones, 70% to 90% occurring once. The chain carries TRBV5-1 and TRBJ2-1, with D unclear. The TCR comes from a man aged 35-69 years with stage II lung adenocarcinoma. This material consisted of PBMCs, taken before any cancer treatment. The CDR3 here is CASSLGSSYNEQFF. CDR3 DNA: TGCGCCAGCAGCTTGGGGAGCTCCTACAATGAGCAGTTCTTC.